This TCR beta chain emerged from a study of T cells in tuberculosis. Data came from immunoSEQ multiplex PCR; TCRdb stores just in-frame clones and leaves some out. The sample holds 45,000 or so clones, about 95% seen once. The V end was cut by 4 bases, the J end by 4 bases, with 8 bases between. This CDR3 region has 13 residues. Looked up from germline, CDR1 is SGHAT and CDR2 is FQNNGV. The TCR originated in a donor aged 10-29 years with latent tuberculosis or without tuberculosis infection. The chain couples TRBV11-2 to TRBJ2-1; possibly TRBD1 for D (5 bases). The sequencing input was PBMCs. The DNA of the CDR3 is TGTGCCAGCAGCTCCCAGGGTTACAATGAGCAGTTCTTC. This sequence encodes CASSSQGYNEQFF. Combining the CDR3 with reference TRBV11-2 and TRBJ2-1 gives the whole variable domain EAGVAQSPRYKIIEKRQSVAFWCNPISGHATLYWYQQILGQGPKLLIQFQNNGVVDDSQLPKDRFSAERLKGVDSTLKIQPAKLEDSAVYLCASSSQGYNEQFFGPGTRLTVL.